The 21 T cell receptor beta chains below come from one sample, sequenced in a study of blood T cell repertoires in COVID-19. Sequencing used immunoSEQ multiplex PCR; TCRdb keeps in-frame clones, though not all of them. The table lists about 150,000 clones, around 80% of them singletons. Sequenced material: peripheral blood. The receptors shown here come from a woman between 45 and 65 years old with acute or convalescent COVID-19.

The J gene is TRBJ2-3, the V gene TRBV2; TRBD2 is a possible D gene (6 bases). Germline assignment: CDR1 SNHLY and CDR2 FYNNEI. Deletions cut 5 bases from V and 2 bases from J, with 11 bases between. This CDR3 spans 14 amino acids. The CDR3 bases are TGTGCCAGCAGTTTTCGGGGGAACACAGATACGCAGTATTTT. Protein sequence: CASSFRGNTDTQYF.

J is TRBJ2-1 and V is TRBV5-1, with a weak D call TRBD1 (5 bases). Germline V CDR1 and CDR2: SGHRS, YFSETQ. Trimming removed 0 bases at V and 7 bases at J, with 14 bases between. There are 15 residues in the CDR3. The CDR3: CASSLVGLPSNEQFF. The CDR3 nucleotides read TGCGCCAGCAGCTTGGTGGGGCTCCCCTCGAATGAGCAGTTCTTC.

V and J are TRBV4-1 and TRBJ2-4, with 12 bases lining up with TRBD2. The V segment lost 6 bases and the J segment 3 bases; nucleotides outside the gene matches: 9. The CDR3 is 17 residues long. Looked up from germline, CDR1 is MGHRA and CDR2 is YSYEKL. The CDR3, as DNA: TGCGCCAGCAGTATTAGACTAGCGGGAGATGTCAAAAACATTCAGTACTTC. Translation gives CASSIRLAGDVKNIQYF.

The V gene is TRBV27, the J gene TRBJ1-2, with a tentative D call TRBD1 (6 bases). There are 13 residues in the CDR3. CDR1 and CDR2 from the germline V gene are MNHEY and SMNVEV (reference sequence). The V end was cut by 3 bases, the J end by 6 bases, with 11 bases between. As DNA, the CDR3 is TGTGCCAGCAGTTTTCGGGGGGCGCATGGCTACACCTTC. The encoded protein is CASSFRGAHGYTF.

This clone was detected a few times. In DNA form, the CDR3 reads TGCAGTGCCGCGGATGGGGAGACCCAGTACTTC. It is translated as CSAADGETQYF. The chain links TRBV20-1 to TRBJ2-5; the D is unclear. Trimming removed 6 bases from V and 5 bases from J, with 10 bases in between. In germline, CDR1 is DFQATT, CDR2 SNEGSKA (reference sequence). The CDR3 totals 11 residues.

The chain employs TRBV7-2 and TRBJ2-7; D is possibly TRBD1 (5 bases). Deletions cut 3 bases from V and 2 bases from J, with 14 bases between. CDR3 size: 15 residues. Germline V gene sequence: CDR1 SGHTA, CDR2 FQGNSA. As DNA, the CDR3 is TGTGCCAGCAGCTTTCGGCCAGGGCCGACCTACGAGCAGTACTTC. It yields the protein CASSFRPGPTYEQYF.

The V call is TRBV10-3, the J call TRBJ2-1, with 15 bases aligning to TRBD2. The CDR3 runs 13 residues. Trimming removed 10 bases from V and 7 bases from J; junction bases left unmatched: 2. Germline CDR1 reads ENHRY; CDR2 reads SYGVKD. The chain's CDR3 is CATGLAGGNEQFF. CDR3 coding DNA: TGTGCCACCGGACTAGCGGGAGGGAATGAGCAGTTCTTC.

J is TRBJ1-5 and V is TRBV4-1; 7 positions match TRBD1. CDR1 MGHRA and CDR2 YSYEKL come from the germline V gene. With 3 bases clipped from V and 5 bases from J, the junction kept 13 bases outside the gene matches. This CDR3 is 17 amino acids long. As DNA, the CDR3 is TGCGCCAGCAGCCATGCCACGGTGGCAGGGGGGCATCAGCCCCAGCATTTT. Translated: CASSHATVAGGHQPQHF.

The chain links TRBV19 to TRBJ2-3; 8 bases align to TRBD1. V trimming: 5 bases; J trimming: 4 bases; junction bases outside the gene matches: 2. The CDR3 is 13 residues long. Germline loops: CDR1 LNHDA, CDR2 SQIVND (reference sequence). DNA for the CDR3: TGTGCCAGTAGTGTACAGGGGGCAGATACGCAGTATTTT. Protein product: CASSVQGADTQYF.

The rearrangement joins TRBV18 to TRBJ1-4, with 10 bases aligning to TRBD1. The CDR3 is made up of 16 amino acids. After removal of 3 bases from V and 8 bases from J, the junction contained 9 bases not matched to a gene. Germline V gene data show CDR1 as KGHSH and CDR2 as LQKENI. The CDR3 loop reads CASSPQSDRGLEKLFF. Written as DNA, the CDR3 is TGTGCCAGCTCACCCCAGTCGGACAGGGGGTTAGAAAAACTGTTTTTT.

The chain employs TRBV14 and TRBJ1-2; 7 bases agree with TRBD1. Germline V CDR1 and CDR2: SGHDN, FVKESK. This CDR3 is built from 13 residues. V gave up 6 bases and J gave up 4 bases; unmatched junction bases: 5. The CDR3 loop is CASSPAGGYGYTF. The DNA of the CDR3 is TGTGCCAGCAGTCCCGCAGGGGGCTATGGCTACACCTTC.

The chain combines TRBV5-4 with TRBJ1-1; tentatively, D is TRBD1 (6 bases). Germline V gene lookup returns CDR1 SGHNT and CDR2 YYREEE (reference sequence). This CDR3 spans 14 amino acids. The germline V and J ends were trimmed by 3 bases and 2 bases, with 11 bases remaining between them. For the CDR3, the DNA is TGTGCCAGCAGCTCCCGGACAGCTAACACTGAAGCTTTCTTT. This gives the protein CASSSRTANTEAFF.

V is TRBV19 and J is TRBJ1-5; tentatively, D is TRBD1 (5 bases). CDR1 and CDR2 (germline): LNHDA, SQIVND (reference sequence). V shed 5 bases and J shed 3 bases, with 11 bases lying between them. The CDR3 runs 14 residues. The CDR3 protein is CASSPRQINQPQHF. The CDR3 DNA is TGTGCCAGTAGTCCCCGACAGATCAATCAGCCCCAGCATTTT.

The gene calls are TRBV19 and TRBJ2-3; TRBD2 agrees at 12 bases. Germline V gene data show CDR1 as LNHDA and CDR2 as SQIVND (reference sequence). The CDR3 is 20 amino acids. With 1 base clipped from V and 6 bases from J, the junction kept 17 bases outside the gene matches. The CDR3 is CASSIGPSGRARSYGDTQYF. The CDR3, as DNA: TGTGCCAGTAGTATAGGTCCTAGCGGGAGGGCGAGGTCCTACGGGGATACGCAGTATTTT.

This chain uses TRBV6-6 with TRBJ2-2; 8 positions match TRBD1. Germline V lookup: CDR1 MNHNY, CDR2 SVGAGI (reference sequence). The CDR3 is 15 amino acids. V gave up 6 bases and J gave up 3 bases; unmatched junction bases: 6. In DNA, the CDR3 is TGTGCCAGCAGCCAGGGACAGGCCTACACCGGGGAGCTGTTTTTT. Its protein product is CASSQGQAYTGELFF.

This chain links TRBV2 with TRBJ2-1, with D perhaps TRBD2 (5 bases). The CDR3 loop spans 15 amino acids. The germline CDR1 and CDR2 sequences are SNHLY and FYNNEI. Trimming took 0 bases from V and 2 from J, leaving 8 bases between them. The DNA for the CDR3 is TGTGCCAGCAGTGAAGCTCGGGGAGCCTACAATGAGCAGTTCTTC. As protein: CASSEARGAYNEQFF.

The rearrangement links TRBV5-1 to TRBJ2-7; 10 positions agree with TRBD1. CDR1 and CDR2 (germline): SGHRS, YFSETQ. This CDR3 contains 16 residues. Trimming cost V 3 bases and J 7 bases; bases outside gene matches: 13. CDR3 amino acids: CASSWFGTGEEGEQYF. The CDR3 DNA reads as TGCGCCAGCAGCTGGTTCGGGACAGGGGAGGAAGGAGAGCAGTACTTC.

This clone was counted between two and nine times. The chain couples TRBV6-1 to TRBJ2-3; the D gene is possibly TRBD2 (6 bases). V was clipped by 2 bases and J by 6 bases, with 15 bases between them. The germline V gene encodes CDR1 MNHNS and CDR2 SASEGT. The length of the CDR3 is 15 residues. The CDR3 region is CASSEWGEPFDTQYF. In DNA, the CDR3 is TGTGCCAGCAGTGAATGGGGGGAACCGTTCGATACGCAGTATTTT.

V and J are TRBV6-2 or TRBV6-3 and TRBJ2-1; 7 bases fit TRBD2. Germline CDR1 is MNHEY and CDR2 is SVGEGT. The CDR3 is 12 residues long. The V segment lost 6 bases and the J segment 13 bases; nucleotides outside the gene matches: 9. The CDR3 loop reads CASSFPTSQQFF. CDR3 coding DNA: TGTGCCAGCAGCTTCCCGACTAGCCAACAGTTCTTC.

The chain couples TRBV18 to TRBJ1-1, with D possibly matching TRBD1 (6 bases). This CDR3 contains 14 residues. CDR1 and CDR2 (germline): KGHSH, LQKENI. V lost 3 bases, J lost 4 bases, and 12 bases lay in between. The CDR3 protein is CASSPGAWGTEAFF. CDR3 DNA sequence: TGTGCCAGCTCACCGGGGGCGTGGGGCACTGAAGCTTTCTTT. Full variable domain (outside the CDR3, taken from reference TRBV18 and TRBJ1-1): NAGVMQNPRHLVRRRGQEARLRCSPMKGHSHVYWYRQLPEEGLKFMVYLQKENIIDESGMPKERFSAEFPKEGPSILRIQQVVRGDSAAYFCASSPGAWGTEAFFGQGTRLTVV.

CDR3 DNA sequence: TGCGCCAGCAGCCAAGAGCACGGCGGTGAAGCTTTCTTT. Its protein is CASSQEHGGEAFF. This chain uses TRBV4-1 with TRBJ1-1; D ambiguous. Germline CDR1 MGHRA, CDR2 YSYEKL. V lost 0 bases to trimming and J lost 7 bases, with 9 bases between them. This CDR3 is built from 13 residues.